What follows describes a single T cell receptor (beta chain). TCRdb keeps only in-frame clones here, not all; method: immunoSEQ multiplex PCR. The repertoire holds roughly 110,000 clones, more than 75% seen once, with approximately 1.5% in the top ten. This sample stems from a study of blood T cell repertoires in COVID-19. Background on the study: Researchers got acute and convalescent COVID-19 samples from the United States, Italy and Spain.

The CDR3 loop spans 15 amino acids. CDR1 and CDR2 (germline): LNHDA, SQIVND (reference sequence). The V segment lost 6 bases and the J segment 3 bases; nucleotides outside the gene matches: 7. Sequencing input: peripheral blood. This receptor was taken from a man aged 35 to 55 with acute or convalescent COVID-19. The chain uses TRBV19 and TRBJ1-5; 8 bases agree with TRBD1. The CDR3 protein is CASRPGDRSNQPQHF. In DNA, the CDR3 is TGTGCCAGTAGACCCGGGGACAGGTCCAATCAGCCCCAGCATTTT.